The 9 T cell receptor beta chains below were found in one sample sequenced in a study of T-cell memory formation after mild COVID-19. TCRdb ran MiXCR on the 5' RACE reads and lists one entry per CDR3 protein. Of under 110,000 distinct CDR3 sequences in the sample, over 15% were seen once. Sequenced input: PBMCs or a T cell subset sorted from them (not recorded which). The receptors come from an adult woman who had mild COVID-19 (a few samples of this study predate the infection). Cell type and time point are not known.

This clonotype appeared a few times. J is TRBJ1-2 and V is TRBV7-9, with D uncertain. V shed 2 bases and J shed 6 bases, with 16 bases lying between them. Looked up from germline, CDR1 is SEHNR and CDR2 is FQNEAQ (reference sequence). The CDR3 sequence is 15 residues long. The CDR3: CASSLSSPLVDGYTF. CDR3 sequence (DNA): TGTGCCAGCAGCTTATCGTCCCCCCTGGTAGATGGCTACACCTTC. Drawing the rest from reference TRBV7-9 and TRBJ1-2, the complete variable domain is DTGVSQNPRHKITKRGQNVTFRCDPISEHNRLYWYRQTLGQGPEFLTYFQNEAQLEKSRLLSDRFSAERPKGSFSTLEIQRTEQGDSAMYLCASSLSSPLVDGYTFGSGTRLTVV.

This clonotype has only a few counts. The chain combines TRBV7-8 with TRBJ2-3, with 7 nucleotides matching TRBD2. The germline gives CDR1 SGHVS, CDR2 FQNEAQ. V shed 5 bases and J 0 bases; nucleotides not matched to a gene: 8. This CDR3 region has 16 residues. The chain's CDR3 is CASSPRDGGSTDTQYF. Written as DNA, the CDR3 is TGTGCCAGCAGCCCCCGAGACGGGGGGAGCACAGATACGCAGTATTTT.

The genes are TRBV7-6 and TRBJ2-6; no clear D gene. Between the trimmed V and J ends, which lost 2 bases and 0 bases, there was a span of 5 bases. The length of the CDR3 is 15 residues. Germline V gene data show CDR1 as SGHVS and CDR2 as FNYEAQ. The CDR3 DNA reads TGTGCCAGCAGCTTATATATCTCTGGGGCCAACGTCCTGACTTTC. Translation: CASSLYISGANVLTF.

There are a few counts of this clonotype. The chain carries TRBV28 and TRBJ1-5; 9 positions agree with TRBD1. The CDR3 covers 18 residues. CDR1 and CDR2 (germline): MDHEN, SYDVKM. The J segment lost 1 base and the V segment lost 4 bases, leaving 11 bases of the junction unmatched. For the CDR3, the DNA is TGTGCCAGCAGTTCATCGACCTACAGGGGGCCGAGCAATCAGCCCCAGCATTTT. Protein product: CASSSSTYRGPSNQPQHF.

There are a few counts of this clonotype. The chain is built from TRBV5-5 and TRBJ1-5; possible D gene TRBD1, 6 bases. CDR3 length: 16 amino acids. Trimming left V 0 bases short and J 1 base short, with 11 bases between. The germline CDR1 and CDR2 sequences are SGHKS and YYEKEE (reference sequence). The CDR3: CASSLAGQFSNQPQHF. CDR3 sequence (DNA): TGTGCCAGCAGCTTGGCAGGACAGTTCAGCAATCAGCCCCAGCATTTT.

In this sample, this clonotype turned up a few times. The J gene is TRBJ2-5, the V gene TRBV9, with 7 bases aligning to TRBD2. Per the germline V gene, CDR1 is SGDLS and CDR2 is YYNGEE. There are 15 residues in the CDR3. Losses at the gene ends were 0 bases for V and 4 bases for J; bases not matched to a gene: 6. The CDR3, as DNA: TGTGCCAGCAGCGTAGAGTCGGCGGGAGCAGAGACCCAGTACTTC. It translates to CASSVESAGAETQYF.

This clonotype was detected only a few times. The chain combines TRBV27 with TRBJ2-7; 10 positions match TRBD1. This CDR3 has 15 amino acids. CDR1 is MNHEY, CDR2 SMNVEV, per germline (reference sequence). Germline trimming cut 5 bases from V and 4 bases from J; bases unmatched to any gene: 8. CDR3 nucleotide sequence: TGTGCCAGCAGTGGTCCGGGACAGGGGATTTACGAGCAGTACTTC. Translation: CASSGPGQGIYEQYF.

This clonotype has more than one count but fewer than ten. This chain links TRBV5-1 with TRBJ2-1, with D maybe TRBD2 (6 bases). This CDR3 has 15 amino acids. The germline CDR1 and CDR2 sequences are SGHRS and YFSETQ. V was cut by 0 bases and J by 2 bases, with 9 bases left in between. The CDR3 loop reads CASSLAGGAYNEQFF. The CDR3 DNA reads TGCGCCAGCAGCTTGGCGGGCGGGGCCTACAATGAGCAGTTCTTC.

The V gene is TRBV5-6, the J gene TRBJ2-1; the D is unclear. Trimming removed 6 bases from V and 7 bases from J, with 14 bases in between. This CDR3 has 13 amino acids. CDR1 SGHDT and CDR2 YYEEEE come from the germline V gene. CDR3 residues: CASTHYDINEQFF. The CDR3 DNA sequence: TGTGCCAGCACTCACTACGACATTAATGAGCAGTTCTTC.